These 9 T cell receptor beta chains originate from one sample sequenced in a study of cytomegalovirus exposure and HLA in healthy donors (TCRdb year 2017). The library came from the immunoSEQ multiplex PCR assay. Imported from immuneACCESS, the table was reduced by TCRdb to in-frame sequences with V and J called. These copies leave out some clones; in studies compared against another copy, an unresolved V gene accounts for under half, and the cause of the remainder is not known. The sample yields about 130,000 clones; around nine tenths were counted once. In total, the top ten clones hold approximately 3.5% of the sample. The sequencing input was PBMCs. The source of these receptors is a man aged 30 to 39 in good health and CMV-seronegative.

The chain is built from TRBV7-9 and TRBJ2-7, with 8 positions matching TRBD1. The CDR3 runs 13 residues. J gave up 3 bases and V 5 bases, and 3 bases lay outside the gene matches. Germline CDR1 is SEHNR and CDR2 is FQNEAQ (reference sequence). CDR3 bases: TGTGCCAGCAGCGATACAGGGGGCTACGAGCAGTACTTC. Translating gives CASSDTGGYEQYF.

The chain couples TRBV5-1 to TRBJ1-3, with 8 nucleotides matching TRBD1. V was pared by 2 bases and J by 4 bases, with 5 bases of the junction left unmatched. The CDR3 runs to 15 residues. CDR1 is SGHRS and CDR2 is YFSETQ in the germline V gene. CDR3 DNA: TGCGCCAGCAGCTTCAGCGGACAGGGCGGAAACACCATATATTTT. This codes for CASSFSGQGGNTIYF.

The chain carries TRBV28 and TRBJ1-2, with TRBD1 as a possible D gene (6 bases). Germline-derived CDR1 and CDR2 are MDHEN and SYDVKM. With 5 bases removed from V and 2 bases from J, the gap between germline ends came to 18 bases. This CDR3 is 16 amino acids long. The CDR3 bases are TGTGCCAGCAGTCCGGACCGGGGCAGGGGAAACTATGGCTACACCTTC. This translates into CASSPDRGRGNYGYTF.

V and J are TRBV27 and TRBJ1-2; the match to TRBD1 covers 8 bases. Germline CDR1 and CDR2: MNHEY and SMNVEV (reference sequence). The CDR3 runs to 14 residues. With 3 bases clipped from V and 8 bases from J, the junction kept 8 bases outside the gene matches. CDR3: CASSFYRGSGGYTF. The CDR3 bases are TGTGCCAGCAGTTTCTACAGGGGGTCGGGGGGCTACACCTTC.

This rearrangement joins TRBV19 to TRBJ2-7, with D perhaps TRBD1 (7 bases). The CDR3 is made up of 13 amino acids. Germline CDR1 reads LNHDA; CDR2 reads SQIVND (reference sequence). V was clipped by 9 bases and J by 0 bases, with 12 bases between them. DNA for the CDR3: TGTGCCAGCGCGGGACAGAACTCCTACGAGCAGTACTTC. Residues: CASAGQNSYEQYF.

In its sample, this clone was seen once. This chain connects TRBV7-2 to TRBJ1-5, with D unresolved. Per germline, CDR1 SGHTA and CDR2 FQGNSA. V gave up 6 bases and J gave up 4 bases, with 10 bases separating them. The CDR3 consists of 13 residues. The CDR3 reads CASSLTENQPQHF. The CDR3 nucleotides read TGTGCCAGCAGTTTAACTGAGAATCAGCCCCAGCATTTT.

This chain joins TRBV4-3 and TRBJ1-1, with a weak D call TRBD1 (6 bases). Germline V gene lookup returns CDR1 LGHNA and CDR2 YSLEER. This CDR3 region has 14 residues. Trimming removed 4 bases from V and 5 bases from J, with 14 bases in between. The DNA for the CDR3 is TGCGCCAGCAGCCCGAATCAGGGGTGGACTGAAGCTTTCTTT. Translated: CASSPNQGWTEAFF.

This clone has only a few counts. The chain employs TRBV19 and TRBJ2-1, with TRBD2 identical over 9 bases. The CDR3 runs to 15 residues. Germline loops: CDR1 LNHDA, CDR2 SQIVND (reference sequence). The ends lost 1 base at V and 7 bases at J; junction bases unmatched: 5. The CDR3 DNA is TGTGCCAGTAGTATAGTGCGGGGGGGCCAGAATGAGCAGTTCTTC. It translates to CASSIVRGGQNEQFF.

The CDR3 loop is CASSILAGGAGNEQFF. CDR3 bases: TGTGCCAGCAGTATACTAGCGGGGGGGGCCGGGAATGAGCAGTTCTTC. The chain links TRBV27 to TRBJ2-1, with 13 bases identical to TRBD2. This CDR3 contains 16 residues. Germline CDR1 is MNHEY and CDR2 is SMNVEV (reference sequence). V trimming: 5 bases; J trimming: 7 bases; junction bases outside the gene matches: 8.